Listed here is a single T cell receptor (beta chain). This clone came up a few times. This clone's antigen is unknown. It has no much larger one-base neighbor in the sample; base qualities were not kept. Enrolling through a virtual design, the prospective study's participants ranged in age from roughly 18 to 89 years and lived across 20 to 30 United States geographic areas. Cohort assignment in the prospective study relied on participant-reported clinical history from a screening survey and a study questionnaire. In the prospective study, whole blood, serum and a nasopharyngeal or oropharyngeal swab were collected from each participant by mobile phlebotomists. Participants in the prospective study had the option to provide additional blood draws and questionnaires over a roughly 2-month period. Prospective study blood samples were shipped either frozen or at room temperature before DNA extraction.

This specimen belongs to a study of blood T cell repertoires in COVID-19 (dated by TCRdb to 2019 to 2021). For the study in its entirety: Samples from collaborators originated in the United States, Italy and Spain and spanned both the acute and convalescent phases of COVID-19. The prospective study material was composed of cDNA or gDNA derived from T cells, B-cell-depleted T cells, or PBMCs. The dataset comprised deeply sampled blood TCRbeta repertoires from subjects exposed to, actively infected with, or recovered from COVID-19. A freely available public database, intended as a resource for researchers studying the immune response to SARS-CoV-2, is where the repertoires were released. The samples were drawn from two sources: the first 160 participants of the ongoing ImmuneRACE study, and over 1,000 subjects contributed by 6 global collaborators. Sample metadata almost always included a de-identified subject ID, COVID-19 status, age in years and sex. Where HLA class I and class II types were available, the types were taken from metadata supplied by the sample provider, not from assay-based typing.

CDR1 and CDR2 were assigned from the germline V gene as SGHDT and YYEEEE. Trimming takes 4 bases from V and 5 bases from J, and the germline ends sit 18 bases apart. Inclusive of the bounding cysteine and phenylalanine, the CDR3 is 15 residues long. CDR3 DNA is the only sequence kept; it has 45 bases, read in frame from the first base. The immunoSEQ Assay, a bias-controlled multiplex PCR, was used to amplify TCRbeta CDR3 regions from genomic DNA. From the authors' description of their analysis: Nucleated cell counts per sample were estimated from amplification of reference gene primers within the assay. Sequence reads were collapsed and filtered to measure the absolute abundance of every unique TCRbeta CDR3 rearrangement. For each sample, productive Simpson clonality was calculated by taking the square root of Simpson's diversity index across productive rearrangements. TCRdb mirrors the immuneACCESS table, restricted to in-frame sequences. Some clones are absent from its copies; in checked studies, under half trace to an unresolved V gene, and the reason for the others is unknown. The DNA was the basis for D and trimming; V, J and clone size are from that table. The sample contains a few hundred thousand clones, about 88% of them found a single time. The ten largest clones represent approximately 4% of the sample.

Overall study outcomes, separate from this receptor: Clinical and demographic metadata were provided uncurated, with the amount varying by source and participant.

This chain joins TRBV5-6 to TRBJ1-1; the D gene cannot be resolved reliably. The clonotype was recovered from a man aged 30-40 years with acute COVID-19. The specimen was PBMCs or T cells enriched from blood (not recorded which). Here is the DNA: TGTGCCAGCAGCCAGGCTGGGAGGGATGCGACTGAAGCTTTCTTT. The resulting protein is CASSQAGRDATEAFF.